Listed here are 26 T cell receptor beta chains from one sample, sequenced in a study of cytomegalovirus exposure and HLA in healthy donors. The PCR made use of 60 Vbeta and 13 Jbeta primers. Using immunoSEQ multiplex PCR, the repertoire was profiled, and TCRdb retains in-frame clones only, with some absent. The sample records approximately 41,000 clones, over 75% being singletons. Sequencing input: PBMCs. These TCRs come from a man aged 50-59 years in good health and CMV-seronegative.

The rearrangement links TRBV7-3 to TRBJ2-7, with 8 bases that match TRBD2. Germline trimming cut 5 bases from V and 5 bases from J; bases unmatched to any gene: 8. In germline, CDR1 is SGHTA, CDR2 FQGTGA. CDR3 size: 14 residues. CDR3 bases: TGTGCCAGCAGCCCCACCGGGGGGGGCAACGAGCAGTACTTC. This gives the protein CASSPTGGGNEQYF.

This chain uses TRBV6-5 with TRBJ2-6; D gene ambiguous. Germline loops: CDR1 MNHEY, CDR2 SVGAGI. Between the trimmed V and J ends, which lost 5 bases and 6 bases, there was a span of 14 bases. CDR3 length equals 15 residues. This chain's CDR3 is CASSPHLSSANVLTF. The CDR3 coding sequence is TGTGCCAGCAGTCCTCATCTTAGTTCGGCCAACGTCCTGACTTTC.

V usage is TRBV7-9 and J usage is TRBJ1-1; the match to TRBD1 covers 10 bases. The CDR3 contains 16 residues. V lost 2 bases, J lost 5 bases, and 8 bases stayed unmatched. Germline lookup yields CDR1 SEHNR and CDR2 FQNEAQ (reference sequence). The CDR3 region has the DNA TGTGCCAGCAGCTTACCCCTCCGGACAGGGGGGACTGAAGCTTTCTTT. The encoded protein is CASSLPLRTGGTEAFF.

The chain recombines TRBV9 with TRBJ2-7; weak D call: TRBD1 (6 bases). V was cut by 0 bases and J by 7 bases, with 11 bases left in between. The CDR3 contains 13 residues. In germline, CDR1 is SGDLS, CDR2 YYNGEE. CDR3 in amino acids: CASSVDRDREQYF. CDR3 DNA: TGTGCCAGCAGCGTAGACAGGGATCGAGAGCAGTACTTC.

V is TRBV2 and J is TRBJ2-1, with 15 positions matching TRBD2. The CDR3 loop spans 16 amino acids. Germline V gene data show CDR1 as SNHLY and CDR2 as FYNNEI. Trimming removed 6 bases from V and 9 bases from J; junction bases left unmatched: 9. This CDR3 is CASSPSGLAGGGEQFF. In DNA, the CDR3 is TGTGCCAGCAGCCCATCAGGACTAGCGGGAGGGGGTGAGCAGTTCTTC.

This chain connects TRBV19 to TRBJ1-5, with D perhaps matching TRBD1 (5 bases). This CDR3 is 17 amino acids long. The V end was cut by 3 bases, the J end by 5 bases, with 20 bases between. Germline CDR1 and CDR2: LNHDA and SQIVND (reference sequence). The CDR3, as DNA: TGTGCCAGTAGTATCTCGACTCCCCGACAGCCTCATCAGCCCCAGCATTTT. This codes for CASSISTPRQPHQPQHF.

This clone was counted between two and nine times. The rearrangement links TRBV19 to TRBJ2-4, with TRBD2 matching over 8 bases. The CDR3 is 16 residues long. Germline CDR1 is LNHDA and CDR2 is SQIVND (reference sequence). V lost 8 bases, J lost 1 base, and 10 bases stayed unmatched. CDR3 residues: CASEARGGEAKNIQYF. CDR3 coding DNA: TGTGCCAGTGAGGCCCGGGGGGGGGAGGCCAAAAACATTCAGTACTTC.

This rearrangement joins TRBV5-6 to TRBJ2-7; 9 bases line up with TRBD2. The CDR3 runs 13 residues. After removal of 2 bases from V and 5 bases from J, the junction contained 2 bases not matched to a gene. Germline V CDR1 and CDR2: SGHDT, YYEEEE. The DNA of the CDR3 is TGTGCCAGCAGCTTCGGGACTAGCAACGAGCAGTACTTC. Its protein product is CASSFGTSNEQYF.

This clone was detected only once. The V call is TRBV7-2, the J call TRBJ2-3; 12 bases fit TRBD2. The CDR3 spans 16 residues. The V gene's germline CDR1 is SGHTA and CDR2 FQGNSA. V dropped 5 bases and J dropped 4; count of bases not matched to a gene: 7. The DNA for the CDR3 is TGTGCCAGCAGCCTCCGACTAGCGGGAGCCGCAGATACGCAGTATTTT. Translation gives CASSLRLAGAADTQYF.

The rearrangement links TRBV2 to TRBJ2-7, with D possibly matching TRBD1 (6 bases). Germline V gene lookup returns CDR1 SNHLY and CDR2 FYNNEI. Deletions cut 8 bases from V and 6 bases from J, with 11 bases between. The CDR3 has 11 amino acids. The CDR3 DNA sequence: TGTGCCAGCGGTGCAGGGGCCGAGCAGTACTTC. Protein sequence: CASGAGAEQYF.

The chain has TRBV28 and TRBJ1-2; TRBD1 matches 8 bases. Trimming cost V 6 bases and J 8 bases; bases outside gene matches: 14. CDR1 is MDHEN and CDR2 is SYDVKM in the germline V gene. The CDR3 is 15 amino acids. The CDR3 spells CASSLSLQGERGYTF. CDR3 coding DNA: TGTGCCAGCAGCTTGTCCTTACAGGGGGAGCGAGGCTACACCTTC.

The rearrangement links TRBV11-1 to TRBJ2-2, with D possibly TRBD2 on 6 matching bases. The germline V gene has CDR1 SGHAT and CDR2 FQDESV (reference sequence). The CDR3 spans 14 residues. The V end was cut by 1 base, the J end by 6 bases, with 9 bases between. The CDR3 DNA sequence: TGTGCCAGCAGCTTAGTAGCGGACGCCGGGGAGCTGTTTTTT. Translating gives CASSLVADAGELFF. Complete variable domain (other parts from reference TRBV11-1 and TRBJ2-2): EAEVAQSPRYKITEKSQAVAFWCDPISGHATLYWYRQILGQGPELLVQFQDESVVDDSQLPKDRFSAERLKGVDSTLKIQPAELGDSAMYLCASSLVADAGELFFGEGSRLTVL.

The DNA of the CDR3 is TGCGCCAGCAGCGACACTAGGGCGAACACCGGGGAGCTGTTTTTT. It encodes CASSDTRANTGELFF. The V and J genes are TRBV5-1 and TRBJ2-2; D may be TRBD2 (5 bases). The germline gives CDR1 SGHRS, CDR2 YFSETQ. The CDR3 is made up of 15 amino acids. Trimming took off 4 bases at V and 0 bases at J, with 10 bases between the two ends.

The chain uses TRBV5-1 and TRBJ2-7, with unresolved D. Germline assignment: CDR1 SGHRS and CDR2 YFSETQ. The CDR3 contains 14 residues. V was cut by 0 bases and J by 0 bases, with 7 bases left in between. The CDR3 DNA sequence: TGCGCCAGCAGCTTGGACAGCCTCTCCTACGAGCAGTACTTC. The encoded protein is CASSLDSLSYEQYF.

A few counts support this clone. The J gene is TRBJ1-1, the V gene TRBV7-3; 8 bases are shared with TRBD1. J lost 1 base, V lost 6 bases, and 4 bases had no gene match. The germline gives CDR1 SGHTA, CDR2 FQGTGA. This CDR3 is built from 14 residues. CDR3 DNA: TGTGCCAGCAGTGACAGGGGCCGGAACACTGAAGCTTTCTTT. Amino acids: CASSDRGRNTEAFF.

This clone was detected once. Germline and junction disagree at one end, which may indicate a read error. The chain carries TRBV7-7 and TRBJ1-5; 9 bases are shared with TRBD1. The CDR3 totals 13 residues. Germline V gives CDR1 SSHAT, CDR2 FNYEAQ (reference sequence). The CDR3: CASSLDRGQPQHF. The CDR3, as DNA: TGTGCTAGCAGCTTGGACAGGGGTCAGCCCCAGCATTTT.

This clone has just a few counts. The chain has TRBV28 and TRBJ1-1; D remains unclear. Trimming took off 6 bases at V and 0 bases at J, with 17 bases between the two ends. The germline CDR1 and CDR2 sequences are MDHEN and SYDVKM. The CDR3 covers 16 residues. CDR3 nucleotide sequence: TGTGCCAGCAGACTCAGCGGGCGTCGGATGAACACTGAAGCTTTCTTT. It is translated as CASRLSGRRMNTEAFF.

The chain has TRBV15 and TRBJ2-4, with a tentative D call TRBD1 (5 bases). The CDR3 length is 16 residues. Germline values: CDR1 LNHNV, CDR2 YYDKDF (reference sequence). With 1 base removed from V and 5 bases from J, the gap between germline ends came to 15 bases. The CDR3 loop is CATSRGQTLGENIQYF. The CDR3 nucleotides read TGTGCCACCAGCAGAGGACAGACCCTAGGGGAAAACATTCAGTACTTC.

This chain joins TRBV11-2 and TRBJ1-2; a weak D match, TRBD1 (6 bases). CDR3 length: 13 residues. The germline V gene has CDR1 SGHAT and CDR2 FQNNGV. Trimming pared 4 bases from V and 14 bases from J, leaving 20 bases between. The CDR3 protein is CASSSDGDGGQTF. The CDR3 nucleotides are TGTGCCAGCAGCTCCGACGGGGACGGGGGGCAGACCTTC.

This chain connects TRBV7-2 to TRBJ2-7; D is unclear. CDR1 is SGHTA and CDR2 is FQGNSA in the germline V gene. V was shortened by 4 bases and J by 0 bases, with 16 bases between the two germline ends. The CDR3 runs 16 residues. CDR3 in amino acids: CASSYLIVVNSYEQYF. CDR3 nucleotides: TGTGCCAGCAGCTACCTTATAGTGGTAAACTCCTACGAGCAGTACTTC.

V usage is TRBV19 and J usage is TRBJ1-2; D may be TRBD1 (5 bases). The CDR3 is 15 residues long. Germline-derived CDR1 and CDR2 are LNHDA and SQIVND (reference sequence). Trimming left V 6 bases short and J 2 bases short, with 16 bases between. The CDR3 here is CASSRRGSTNYGYTF. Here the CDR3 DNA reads TGTGCCAGTAGCCGAAGGGGAAGCACGAACTATGGCTACACCTTC.

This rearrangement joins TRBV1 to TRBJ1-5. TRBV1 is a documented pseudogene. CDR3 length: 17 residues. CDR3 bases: TGCACCAGCAGCCCCTCTGGACCGGGGGGGGGCAATCAGCCCCAGCATTTT. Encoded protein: CTSSPSGPGGGNQPQHF.

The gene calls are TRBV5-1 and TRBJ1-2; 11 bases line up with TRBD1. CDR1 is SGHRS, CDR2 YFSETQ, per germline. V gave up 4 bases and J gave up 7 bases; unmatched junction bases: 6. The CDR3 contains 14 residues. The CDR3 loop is CASSAGTGGFGYTF. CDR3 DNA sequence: TGCGCCAGCAGCGCCGGGACAGGGGGTTTTGGCTACACCTTC.

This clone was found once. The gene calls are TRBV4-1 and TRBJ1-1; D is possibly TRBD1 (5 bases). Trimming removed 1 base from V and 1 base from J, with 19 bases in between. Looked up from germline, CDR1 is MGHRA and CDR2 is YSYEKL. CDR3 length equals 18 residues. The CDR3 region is CASSQGGGLWSPNTEAFF. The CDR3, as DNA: TGCGCCAGCAGCCAAGGGGGCGGTCTGTGGTCCCCGAACACTGAAGCTTTCTTT.

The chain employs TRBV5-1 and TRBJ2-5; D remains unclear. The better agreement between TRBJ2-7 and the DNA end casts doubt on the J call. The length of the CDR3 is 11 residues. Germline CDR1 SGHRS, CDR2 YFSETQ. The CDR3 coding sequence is TGCGCCAGCAGCTTAGACTACGAGCAGTACTTC. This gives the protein CASSLDYEQYF.

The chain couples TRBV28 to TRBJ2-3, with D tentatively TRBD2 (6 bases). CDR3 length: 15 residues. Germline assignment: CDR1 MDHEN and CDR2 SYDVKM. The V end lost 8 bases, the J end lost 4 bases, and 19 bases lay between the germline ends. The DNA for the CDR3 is TGTGCCAGCCCCCCACTTGCTCTAGCGCCAGATACGCAGTATTTT. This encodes CASPPLALAPDTQYF.